This TCR beta chain was recovered during a study of cytomegalovirus exposure and HLA in healthy donors. As for the study in general: Among the 350 to 500 donors who were genotyped, approximately 83% fell in the genetic ancestry cluster that is associated with self-reported Caucasian donors. Study conclusions and caveats: Associated with HLA alleles at 0.05 false discovery rate in a later analysis were 17,000 or so TCR beta sequences.

Whereas donors were nominally healthy upon sampling, unrecorded immune exposures were probable. Concerning this clone itself: What it binds is not known.

The V gene end was trimmed by 0 bases and the J gene end by 9 bases; junction bases not matched to a gene: 8. The CDR3 is 15 amino acids. Germline V CDR1 and CDR2: SGHRS, YFSETQ. Primers: 60 Vbeta forward and 13 Jbeta reverse. Sequenced by immunoSEQ multiplex PCR; TCRdb stores in-frame clones only, minus some. Among almost 200,000 clones listed, about 85% were seen once. Material for sequencing was PBMCs. This chain uses TRBV5-1 with TRBJ2-1, with 8 bases fitting TRBD2. The TCR originated in a male donor in good health and CMV-seropositive. The CDR3 coding sequence is TGCGCCAGCAGCTTGGCCCGAGCGGGAGTAGGTGAGCAGTTCTTC. This sequence encodes CASSLARAGVGEQFF.